This TCR beta chain was observed in a study of T-cell reconstitution after alpha-beta-depleted transplantation in children. During its preparation, the TCRbeta library received unique molecular identifiers. TCRdb redid the calling of the PCR reads with MiXCR, one entry per CDR3 protein. The sample lists some 500,000 distinct CDR3 sequences; less than 35% were seen once. V dropped 3 bases and J dropped 1 base, with 6 bases sitting between them. The CDR3 covers 13 residues. Germline V gene sequence: CDR1 SEHNR, CDR2 FQNEAQ (reference sequence). The TCR sequence derives from a human donor who donated a stem cell graft to a child with aplastic anemia. The sample here was PBMCs from the stem cell graft donor, taken from the stem cell graft. This sequence joins TRBV7-9 and TRBJ1-1; no clear D. Here the CDR3 DNA reads TGTGCCAGCAGCTTCGACGAGAACACTGAAGCTTTCTTT. Protein sequence: CASSFDENTEAFF.